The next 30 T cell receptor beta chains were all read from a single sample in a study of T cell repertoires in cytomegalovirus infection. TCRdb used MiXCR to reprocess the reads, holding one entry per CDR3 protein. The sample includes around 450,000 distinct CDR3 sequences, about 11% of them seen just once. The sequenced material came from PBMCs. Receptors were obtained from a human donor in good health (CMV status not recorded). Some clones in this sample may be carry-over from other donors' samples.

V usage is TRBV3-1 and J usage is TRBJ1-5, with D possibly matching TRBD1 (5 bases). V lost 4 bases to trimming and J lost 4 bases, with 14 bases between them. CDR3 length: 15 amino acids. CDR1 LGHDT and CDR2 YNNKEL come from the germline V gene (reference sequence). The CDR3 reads CASSPRRGKNQPQHF. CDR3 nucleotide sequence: TGTGCCAGCAGCCCCCGAAGGGGAAAAAATCAGCCCCAGCATTTT.

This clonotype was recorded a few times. The CDR3 loop reads CSARATFNHEQFF. CDR3 coding DNA: TGCAGTGCTAGAGCCACATTCAACCATGAGCAGTTCTTC. The chain is built from TRBV20-1 and TRBJ2-1, with D unresolved. This CDR3 spans 13 amino acids. Trimming left V 1 base short and J 8 bases short, with 12 bases between. The germline V gene has CDR1 DFQATT and CDR2 SNEGSKA (reference sequence).

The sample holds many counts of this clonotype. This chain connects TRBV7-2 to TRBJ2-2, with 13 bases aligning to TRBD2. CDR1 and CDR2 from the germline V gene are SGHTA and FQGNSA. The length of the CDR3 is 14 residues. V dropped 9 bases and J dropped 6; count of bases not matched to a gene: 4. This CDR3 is CASRLAGGSGELFF. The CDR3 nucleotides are TGTGCCAGTAGACTAGCGGGAGGTTCCGGGGAGCTGTTTTTT.

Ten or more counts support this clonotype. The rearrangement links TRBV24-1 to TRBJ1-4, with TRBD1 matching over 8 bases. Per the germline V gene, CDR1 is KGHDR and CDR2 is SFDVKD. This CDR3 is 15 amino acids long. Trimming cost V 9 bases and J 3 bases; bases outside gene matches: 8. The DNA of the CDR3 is TGTGCCACCGGAGATGACAGGGGACCTAATGAAAAACTGTTTTTT. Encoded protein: CATGDDRGPNEKLFF.

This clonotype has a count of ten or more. CDR3 coding DNA: TGTGCCAGCAGCTTAGAAGGGACAGAGTATAGCAATCAGCCCCAGCATTTT. Its protein product is CASSLEGTEYSNQPQHF. The V and J genes are TRBV7-9 and TRBJ1-5; 7 bases line up with TRBD1. Germline V gene lookup returns CDR1 SEHNR and CDR2 FQNEAQ (reference sequence). This CDR3 region has 17 residues. Trimming at V came to 1 base and at J to 0 bases, leaving 6 bases not matched to a gene.

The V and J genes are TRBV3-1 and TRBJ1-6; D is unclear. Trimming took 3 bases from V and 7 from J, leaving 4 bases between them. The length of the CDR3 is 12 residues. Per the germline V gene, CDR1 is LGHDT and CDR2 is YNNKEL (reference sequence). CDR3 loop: CASSQSNSPLHF. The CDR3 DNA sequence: TGTGCCAGCAGCCAGTCGAATTCACCCCTCCACTTT. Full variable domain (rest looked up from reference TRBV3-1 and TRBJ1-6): DTAVSQTPKYLVTQMGNDKSIKCEQNLGHDTMYWYKQDSKKFLKIMFSYNNKELIINETVPNRFSPKSPDKAHLNLHINSLELGDSAVYFCASSQSNSPLHFGNGTRLTVT.

The CDR3 nucleotides are TGTGCCAGCAGCTATAGACTAGCGGGAGGGAAAAGCTCCTACGAGCAGTACTTC. Residues: CASSYRLAGGKSSYEQYF. The rearrangement uses TRBV7-2 and TRBJ2-7; 14 nucleotides match TRBD2. This CDR3 is 18 amino acids long. Germline V gene sequence: CDR1 SGHTA, CDR2 FQGNSA. The V segment lost 4 bases and the J segment 0 bases; nucleotides outside the gene matches: 8.

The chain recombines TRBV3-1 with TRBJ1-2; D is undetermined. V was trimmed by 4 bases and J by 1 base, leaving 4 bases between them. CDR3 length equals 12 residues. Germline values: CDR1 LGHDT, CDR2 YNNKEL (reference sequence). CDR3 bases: TGTGCCAGCAGCCGGCGTAACTATGGCTACACCTTC. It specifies CASSRRNYGYTF.

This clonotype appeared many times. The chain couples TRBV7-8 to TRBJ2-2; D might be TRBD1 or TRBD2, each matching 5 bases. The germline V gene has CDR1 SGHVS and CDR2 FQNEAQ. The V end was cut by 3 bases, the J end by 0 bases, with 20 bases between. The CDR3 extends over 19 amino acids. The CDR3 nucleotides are TGTGCCAGCAGCTTCCATAGATGGGCCGGGACCGCGAACACCGGGGAGCTGTTTTTT. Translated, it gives CASSFHRWAGTANTGELFF. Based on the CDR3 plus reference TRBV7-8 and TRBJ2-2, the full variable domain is GAGVSQSPRYKVAKRGQDVALRCDPISGHVSLFWYQQALGQGPEFLTYFQNEAQLDKSGLPSDRFFAERPEGSVSTLKIQRTQQEDSAVYLCASSFHRWAGTANTGELFFGEGSRLTVL.

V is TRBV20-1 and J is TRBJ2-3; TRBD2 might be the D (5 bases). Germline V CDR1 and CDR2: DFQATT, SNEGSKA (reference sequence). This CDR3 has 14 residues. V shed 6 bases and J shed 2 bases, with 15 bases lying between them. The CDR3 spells CSALQGSLTDTQYF. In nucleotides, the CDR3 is TGCAGTGCCCTCCAAGGGAGCCTCACAGATACGCAGTATTTT.

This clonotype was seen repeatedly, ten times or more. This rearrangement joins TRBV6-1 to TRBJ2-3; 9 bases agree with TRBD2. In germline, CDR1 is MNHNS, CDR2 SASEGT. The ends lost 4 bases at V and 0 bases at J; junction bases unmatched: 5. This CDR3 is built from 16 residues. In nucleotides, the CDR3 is TGTGCCAGCAGTGTTCGTAGCGGGAGTAGCACAGATACGCAGTATTTT. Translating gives CASSVRSGSSTDTQYF.

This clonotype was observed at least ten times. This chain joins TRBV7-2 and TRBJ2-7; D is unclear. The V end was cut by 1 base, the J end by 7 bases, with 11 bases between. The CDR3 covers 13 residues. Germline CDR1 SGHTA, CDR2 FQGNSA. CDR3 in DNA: TGTGCCAGCAGCTTAGGGCCCCTGGGGGAGCAGTACTTC. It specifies CASSLGPLGEQYF.

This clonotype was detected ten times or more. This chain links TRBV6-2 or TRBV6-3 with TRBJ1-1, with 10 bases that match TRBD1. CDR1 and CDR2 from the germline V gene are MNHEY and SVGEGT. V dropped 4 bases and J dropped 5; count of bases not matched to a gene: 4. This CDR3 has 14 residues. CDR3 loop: CASSSPGQGTEAFF. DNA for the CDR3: TGTGCCAGCAGTTCCCCGGGACAGGGGACTGAAGCTTTCTTT.

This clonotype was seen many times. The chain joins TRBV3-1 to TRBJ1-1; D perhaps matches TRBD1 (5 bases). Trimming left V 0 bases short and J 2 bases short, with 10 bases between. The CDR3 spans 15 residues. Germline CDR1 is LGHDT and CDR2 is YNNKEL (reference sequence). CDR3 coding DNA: TGTGCCAGCAGCCAAGATCTGGGGCGCAACACTGAAGCTTTCTTT. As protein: CASSQDLGRNTEAFF. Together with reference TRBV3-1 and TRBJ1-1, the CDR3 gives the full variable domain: DTAVSQTPKYLVTQMGNDKSIKCEQNLGHDTMYWYKQDSKKFLKIMFSYNNKELIINETVPNRFSPKSPDKAHLNLHINSLELGDSAVYFCASSQDLGRNTEAFFGQGTRLTVV.

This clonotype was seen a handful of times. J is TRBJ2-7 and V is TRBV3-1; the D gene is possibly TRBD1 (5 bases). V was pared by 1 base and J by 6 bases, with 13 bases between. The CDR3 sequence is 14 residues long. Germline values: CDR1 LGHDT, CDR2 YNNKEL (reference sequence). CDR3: CASSQARASIEQYF. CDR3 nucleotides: TGTGCCAGCAGCCAAGCCAGGGCCTCCATCGAGCAGTACTTC.

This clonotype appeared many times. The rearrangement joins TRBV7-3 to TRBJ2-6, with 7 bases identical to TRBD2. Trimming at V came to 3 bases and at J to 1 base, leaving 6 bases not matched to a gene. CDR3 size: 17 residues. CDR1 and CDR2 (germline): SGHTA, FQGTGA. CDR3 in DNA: TGTGCCAGCAGCTTGGTAGCGGGTCCATCTGGGGCCAACGTCCTGACTTTC. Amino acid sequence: CASSLVAGPSGANVLTF.

The CDR3 here is CASSFGGAPGETQYF. Here the CDR3 DNA reads TGTGCCAGCAGCTTCGGGGGGGCCCCAGGAGAGACCCAGTACTTC. The chain uses TRBV7-9 and TRBJ2-5; TRBD2 agrees at 8 bases. The CDR3 is made up of 15 amino acids. After removal of 3 bases from V and 4 bases from J, the junction contained 7 bases not matched to a gene. From germline, CDR1 is SEHNR and CDR2 FQNEAQ (reference sequence).

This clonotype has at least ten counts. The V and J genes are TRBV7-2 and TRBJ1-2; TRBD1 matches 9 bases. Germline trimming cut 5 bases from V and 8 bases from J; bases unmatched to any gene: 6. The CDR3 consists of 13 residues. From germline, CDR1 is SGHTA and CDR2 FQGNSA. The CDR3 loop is CASSIRDREGYTF. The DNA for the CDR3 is TGTGCCAGCAGCATACGGGACAGGGAGGGCTACACCTTC. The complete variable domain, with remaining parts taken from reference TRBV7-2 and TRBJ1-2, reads GAGVSQSPSNKVTEKGKDVELRCDPISGHTALYWYRQSLGQGLEFLIYFQGNSAPDKSGLPSDRFSAERTGGSVSTLTIQRTQQEDSAVYLCASSIRDREGYTFGSGTRLTVV.

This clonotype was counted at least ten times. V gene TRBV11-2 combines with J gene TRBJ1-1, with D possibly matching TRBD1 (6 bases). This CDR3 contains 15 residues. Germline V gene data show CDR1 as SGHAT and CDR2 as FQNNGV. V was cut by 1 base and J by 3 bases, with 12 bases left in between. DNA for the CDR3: TGTGCCAGCAGCTTAGGGGGGGCTTATTACACTGAAGCTTTCTTT. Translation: CASSLGGAYYTEAFF.

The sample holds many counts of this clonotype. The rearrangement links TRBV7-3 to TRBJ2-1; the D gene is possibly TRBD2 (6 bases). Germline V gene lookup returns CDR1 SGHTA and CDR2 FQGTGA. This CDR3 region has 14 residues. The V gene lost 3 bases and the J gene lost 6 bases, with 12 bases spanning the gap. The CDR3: CASSFPGLGNEQFF. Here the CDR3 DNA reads TGTGCCAGCAGCTTCCCGGGACTCGGCAATGAGCAGTTCTTC.

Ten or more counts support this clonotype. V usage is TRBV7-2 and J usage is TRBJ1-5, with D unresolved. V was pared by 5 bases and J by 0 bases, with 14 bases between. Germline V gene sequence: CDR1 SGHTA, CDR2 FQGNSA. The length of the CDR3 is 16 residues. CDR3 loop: CASSLSPGFSNQPQHF. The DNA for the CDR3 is TGTGCCAGCAGCCTCTCGCCAGGCTTTAGCAATCAGCCCCAGCATTTT.

The CDR3 sequence: CSASGGEGFEAFF. DNA for the CDR3: TGCAGCGCCTCGGGGGGGGAGGGTTTTGAAGCTTTCTTT. The gene calls are TRBV29-1 and TRBJ1-1; TRBD1 might be the D (5 bases). The length of the CDR3 is 13 residues. V gave up 7 bases and J gave up 7 bases, with 19 bases separating them. Looked up from germline, CDR1 is SQVTM and CDR2 is ANQGSEA.

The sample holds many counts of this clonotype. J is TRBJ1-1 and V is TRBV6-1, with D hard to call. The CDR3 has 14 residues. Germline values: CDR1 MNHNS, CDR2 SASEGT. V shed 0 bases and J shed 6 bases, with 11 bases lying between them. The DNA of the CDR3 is TGTGCCAGCAGTGAAGCCCCCCGCTTCTCTGAAGCTTTCTTT. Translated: CASSEAPRFSEAFF.

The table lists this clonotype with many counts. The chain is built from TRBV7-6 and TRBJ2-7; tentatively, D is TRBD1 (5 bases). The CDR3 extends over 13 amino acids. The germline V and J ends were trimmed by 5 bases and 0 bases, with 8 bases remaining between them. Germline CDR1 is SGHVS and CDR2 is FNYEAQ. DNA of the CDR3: TGTGCCAGCAGCGCGGACAACTCCTACGAGCAGTACTTC. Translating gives CASSADNSYEQYF. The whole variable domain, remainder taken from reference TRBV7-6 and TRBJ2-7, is GAGVSQSPRYKVTKRGQDVALRCDPISGHVSLYWYRQALGQGPEFLTYFNYEAQQDKSGLPNDRFSAERPEGSISTLTIQRTEQRDSAMYRCASSADNSYEQYFGPGTRLTVT.

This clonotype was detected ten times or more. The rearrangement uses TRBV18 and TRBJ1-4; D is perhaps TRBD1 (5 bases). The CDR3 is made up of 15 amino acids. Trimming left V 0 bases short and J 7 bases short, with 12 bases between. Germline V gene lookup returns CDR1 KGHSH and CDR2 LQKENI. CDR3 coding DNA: TGTGCCAGCTCACCACCCGGGAGGGGCGGTGAAAAACTGTTTTTT. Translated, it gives CASSPPGRGGEKLFF.

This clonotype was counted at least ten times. CDR3 bases: TGTGCCAGTAGTATAGATGCGGCTAGCAATCAGCCCCAGCATTTT. Translation gives CASSIDAASNQPQHF. V gene TRBV19 combines with J gene TRBJ1-5, with no clear D. CDR1 is LNHDA and CDR2 is SQIVND in the germline V gene (reference sequence). Trimming left V 0 bases short and J 0 bases short, with 6 bases between. CDR3 length: 15 residues.

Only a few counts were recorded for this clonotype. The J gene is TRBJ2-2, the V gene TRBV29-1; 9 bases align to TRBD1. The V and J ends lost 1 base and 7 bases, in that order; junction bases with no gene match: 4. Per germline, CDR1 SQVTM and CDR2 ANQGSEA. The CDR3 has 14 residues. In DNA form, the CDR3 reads TGCAGCGTTGAAGTCGGGACAGGGCACGGGGAGCTGTTTTTT. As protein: CSVEVGTGHGELFF.

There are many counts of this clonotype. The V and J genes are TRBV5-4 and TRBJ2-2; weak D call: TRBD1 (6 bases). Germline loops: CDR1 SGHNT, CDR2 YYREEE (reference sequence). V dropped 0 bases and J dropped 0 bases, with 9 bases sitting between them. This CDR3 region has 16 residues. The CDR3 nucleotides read TGTGCCAGCAGCTTGGCCGGGACAACGAACACCGGGGAGCTGTTTTTT. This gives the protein CASSLAGTTNTGELFF.

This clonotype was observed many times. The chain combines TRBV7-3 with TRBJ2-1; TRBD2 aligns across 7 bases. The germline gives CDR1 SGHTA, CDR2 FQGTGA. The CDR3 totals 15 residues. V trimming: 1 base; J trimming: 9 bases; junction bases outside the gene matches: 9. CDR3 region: CASSLMGGSTGEQFF. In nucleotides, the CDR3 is TGTGCCAGCAGCTTAATGGGCGGGAGTACCGGTGAGCAGTTCTTC.

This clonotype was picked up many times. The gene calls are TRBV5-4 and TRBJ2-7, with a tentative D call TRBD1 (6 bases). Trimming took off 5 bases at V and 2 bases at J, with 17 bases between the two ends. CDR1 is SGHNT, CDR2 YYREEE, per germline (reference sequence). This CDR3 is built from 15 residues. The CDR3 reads CASSPTSGQAYEQYF. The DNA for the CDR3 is TGTGCCAGCAGTCCTACCTCGGGACAAGCCTACGAGCAGTACTTC. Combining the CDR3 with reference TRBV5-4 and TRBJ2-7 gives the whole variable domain ETGVTQSPTHLIKTRGQQVTLRCSSQSGHNTVSWYQQALGQGPQFIFQYYREEENGRGNFPPRFSGLQFPNYSSELNVNALELDDSALYLCASSPTSGQAYEQYFGPGTRLTVT.